The clone carrying this TCR beta chain was observed a handful of times. The target antigen is unknown. They built TCR cDNA with 5'RACE template switching, a step that put in a universal primer site and UMIs. TCRdb re-analysed the 5' RACE reads in MiXCR, keeping a single row per CDR3 protein. The sample includes over 250,000 distinct CDR3 sequences, about 5.2% of them seen just once. The data are from a study of T cells after yellow fever vaccination. General study findings and limits: Most clones from primary vaccination were detected again post-booster (96% CD4, roughly 85% CD8). Some clonotypes, a small share, were shared between CD4 and CD8 compartments.

Germline V lookup: CDR1 SGHRS, CDR2 YFSETQ. The V gene lost 4 bases and the J gene lost 0 bases, with 14 bases spanning the gap. The CDR3 contains 16 residues. The starting material was CD4+ T cells sorted from PBMCs, obtained on the day of the yellow fever booster vaccination. The chain uses TRBV5-1 and TRBJ1-3, with D perhaps TRBD1 (6 bases). This TCR was recovered from a man between 18 and 35 years old who received the YFV17D yellow fever vaccine. CDR3 DNA sequence: TGCGCCAGCAGCAGTAACAGGGCGAGCTCTGGAAACACCATATATTTT. The encoded protein is CASSSNRASSGNTIYF.